A selection of T cell receptor beta chains follows, all from one sample in a study of blood T cell repertoires in COVID-19. TCRdb's table, derived via immunoSEQ multiplex PCR, lists solely in-frame clones and lacks some. The sample has hundreds of thousands of clones; 75% to 90% are singletons. The sequenced sample consisted of peripheral blood. The receptors were gathered from a woman aged 25 to 39 with active or convalescent COVID-19. Each CDR3 is given with its conserved first and last residue. A D gene is named only where the DNA matches it firmly. Clone size appears in some rows only: once, few, many, or a class for an expanded clone.

abundance: NA
v_gene: TRBV19
j_gene: TRBJ2-7
d_gene: TRBD1
CDR3nt: TGTGCCAGTAGTATAGGGGCAGGGGGAAACTACGAGCAGTACTTC
CDR3aa: CASSIGAGGNYEQYF

abundance: NA
v_gene: TRBV29-1
j_gene: TRBJ1-2
d_gene: NA
CDR3nt: TGCAGCGTTGAAGATCCGGAGGGTGGCTATGGCTACACCTTC
CDR3aa: CSVEDPEGGYGYTF

abundance: NA
v_gene: TRBV10-3
j_gene: TRBJ2-2
d_gene: TRBD2
CDR3nt: TGTGCCATCAGTAAATTTTTGGCGGGGGGAAACACCGGGGAGCTGTTTTTT
CDR3aa: CAISKFLAGGNTGELFF

abundance: NA
v_gene: TRBV4-1
j_gene: TRBJ1-2
d_gene: NA
CDR3nt: TGCGCCAGCAGCCAAGCATTTGGGGAGGCTGGCTACACCTTC
CDR3aa: CASSQAFGEAGYTF

abundance: NA
v_gene: TRBV4-1
j_gene: TRBJ1-3
d_gene: TRBD1
CDR3nt: TGCGCCAGCAGCCCGGGGACAGGGGAGGGAAACACCATATATTTT
CDR3aa: CASSPGTGEGNTIYF

abundance: NA
v_gene: TRBV5-1
j_gene: TRBJ2-5
d_gene: TRBD2
CDR3nt: TGCGCCAGCAGCTTGGCCGAACTAGCGGGAGAATGGAGCGAGACCCAGTACTTC
CDR3aa: CASSLAELAGEWSETQYF

abundance: NA
v_gene: TRBV6-6
j_gene: TRBJ2-1
d_gene: TRBD1
CDR3nt: TGTGCCAGCAGGGGGACAGACAATGAGCAGTTCTTC
CDR3aa: CASRGTDNEQFF

abundance: NA
v_gene: TRBV19
j_gene: TRBJ2-7
d_gene: TRBD1
CDR3nt: TGTGCCAGTAGTCGGCAGGGGGCCTACGAGCAGTACTTC
CDR3aa: CASSRQGAYEQYF

abundance: NA
v_gene: TRBV3-1/TRBV3-2
j_gene: TRBJ1-2
d_gene: NA
CDR3nt: TGTGCCAGCAGCCAAGGGGTAAGCGGACAGCCCATCTATGGCTACACCTTC
CDR3aa: CASSQGVSGQPIYGYTF

abundance: NA
v_gene: TRBV10-3
j_gene: TRBJ2-7
d_gene: TRBD2
CDR3nt: TGTGCCATCAGTGAGTCGAGAGCGGGGAACGCGTACGAGCAGTACTTC
CDR3aa: CAISESRAGNAYEQYF

abundance: NA
v_gene: TRBV29-1
j_gene: TRBJ1-5
d_gene: NA
CDR3nt: TGCAGCGTTGAAGAAGAGGGAGCGGGTCAGCCCCAGCATTTT
CDR3aa: CSVEEEGAGQPQHF

abundance: few
v_gene: TRBV6-6
j_gene: TRBJ2-3
d_gene: NA
CDR3nt: TGTGCCAGCAGTGGGTACGGGCGGGGAAAAACAGATACGCAGTATTTT
CDR3aa: CASSGYGRGKTDTQYF

abundance: once
v_gene: TRBV7-9
j_gene: TRBJ2-7
d_gene: TRBD2
CDR3nt: TGTGCCAGCAGCCTAGGGACTAGGGCCTACGAGCAGTACTTC
CDR3aa: CASSLGTRAYEQYF

abundance: few
v_gene: TRBV28
j_gene: TRBJ1-1
d_gene: NA
CDR3nt: TGTGCCAGCAGTGAAACAGGGTTTACTGAAGCTTTCTTT
CDR3aa: CASSETGFTEAFF

abundance: NA
v_gene: TRBV10-3
j_gene: TRBJ1-5
d_gene: TRBD1
CDR3nt: TGTGCCATCAGTGATGCTACCCGGGACAGGGTCAATCAGCCCCAGCATTTT
CDR3aa: CAISDATRDRVNQPQHF

abundance: few
v_gene: TRBV16
j_gene: TRBJ2-7
d_gene: TRBD2
CDR3nt: TGTGCCAGCAGCCAATTGACTAGCATAGGGGAGCAGTACTTC
CDR3aa: CASSQLTSIGEQYF

abundance: NA
v_gene: TRBV7-9
j_gene: TRBJ2-7
d_gene: TRBD1
CDR3nt: TGTGCCAGCAGCACCTCTAGACAGGGTTACGAGCAGTACTTC
CDR3aa: CASSTSRQGYEQYF

abundance: NA
v_gene: TRBV10-3
j_gene: TRBJ1-1
d_gene: NA
CDR3nt: TGTGCCAACCGGGGGACGTCGAACACTGAAGCTTTCTTT
CDR3aa: CANRGTSNTEAFF

abundance: NA
v_gene: TRBV6-2/TRBV6-3
j_gene: TRBJ2-7
d_gene: NA
CDR3nt: TGTGCCAGCAGTTACTCCGGGACTCCAGAGCAGTACTTC
CDR3aa: CASSYSGTPEQYF

abundance: few
v_gene: TRBV3-1/TRBV3-2
j_gene: TRBJ2-7
d_gene: NA
CDR3nt: TGTGCCAGCAGCCGACTCGGCTACGAGCAGTACTTC
CDR3aa: CASSRLGYEQYF

abundance: NA
v_gene: TRBV7-8
j_gene: TRBJ2-1
d_gene: TRBD2
CDR3nt: TGTGCCAGCAGCCCAGAAGCTACTAGCGCGATATACAATGAGCAGTTCTTC
CDR3aa: CASSPEATSAIYNEQFF

abundance: NA
v_gene: TRBV6-4
j_gene: TRBJ1-1
d_gene: TRBD1
CDR3nt: TGTGCCAGCAGTGCACAGGGGGCGCGGACTGAAGCTTTCTTT
CDR3aa: CASSAQGARTEAFF

abundance: NA
v_gene: TRBV19
j_gene: TRBJ1-5
d_gene: NA
CDR3nt: TGTGCCAGTCTACCGCGACACACATTTAGCAATCAGCCCCAGCATTTT
CDR3aa: CASLPRHTFSNQPQHF

abundance: NA
v_gene: TRBV5-4
j_gene: TRBJ2-7
d_gene: TRBD2
CDR3nt: TGTGCCAGCAGCTTGACGGGGGGTTACGAGCAGTACTTC
CDR3aa: CASSLTGGYEQYF

abundance: NA
v_gene: TRBV2
j_gene: TRBJ1-2
d_gene: NA
CDR3nt: TGTGCCAGCAGTCCCCAATCAGTCGGGGGCTACACCTTC
CDR3aa: CASSPQSVGGYTF

abundance: few
v_gene: TRBV5-1
j_gene: TRBJ2-5
d_gene: TRBD1
CDR3nt: TGCGCCAGCAGCACTGGGGCGAGGACAGGGGGCCAAGAGACCCAGTACTTC
CDR3aa: CASSTGARTGGQETQYF

abundance: NA
v_gene: TRBV5-1
j_gene: TRBJ2-1
d_gene: TRBD1
CDR3nt: TGCGCCAGCAGCCTACGTCCGGGACAGGGGGCGGATGAGCAGTTCTTC
CDR3aa: CASSLRPGQGADEQFF

abundance: NA
v_gene: TRBV6-5
j_gene: TRBJ1-1
d_gene: NA
CDR3nt: TGTGCCAGCAGTTACTCGGGGGGGAGCACTGAAGCTTTCTTT
CDR3aa: CASSYSGGSTEAFF

abundance: NA
v_gene: TRBV3-1/TRBV3-2
j_gene: TRBJ2-7
d_gene: TRBD2
CDR3nt: TGTGCCAGCAGCCCCCCCAGTTCGGCTAGCGGCGCCTACGAGCAGTACTTC
CDR3aa: CASSPPSSASGAYEQYF

abundance: NA
v_gene: TRBV30
j_gene: TRBJ1-1
d_gene: NA
CDR3nt: TGTGCCTGGAGTCAGGGATTTGGGACTGAAGCTTTCTTT
CDR3aa: CAWSQGFGTEAFF

abundance: NA
v_gene: TRBV27
j_gene: TRBJ2-1
d_gene: NA
CDR3nt: TGTGCCAGCAGTCCCGGGGGGCGGGGGTCCTACAATGAGCAGTTCTTC
CDR3aa: CASSPGGRGSYNEQFF

abundance: NA
v_gene: TRBV10-3
j_gene: TRBJ1-1
d_gene: NA
CDR3nt: TGTGCCATCAGTGGTACAGTCATGAACACTGAAGCTTTCTTT
CDR3aa: CAISGTVMNTEAFF

abundance: once
v_gene: TRBV7-2
j_gene: TRBJ2-3
d_gene: TRBD2
CDR3nt: TGTGCCAGCAGTAAACACGGGAGGGGAAAAAGCACAGATACGCAGTATTTT
CDR3aa: CASSKHGRGKSTDTQYF

abundance: NA
v_gene: TRBV5-1
j_gene: TRBJ2-5
d_gene: NA
CDR3nt: TGCGCCAGCAAGTGGGGGGATCAAGAGACCCAGTACTTC
CDR3aa: CASKWGDQETQYF

abundance: NA
v_gene: TRBV4-1
j_gene: TRBJ2-7
d_gene: NA
CDR3nt: TGCGCCAGCAGCCAAGAGGGGACTAACAGGGACGAGCAGTACTTC
CDR3aa: CASSQEGTNRDEQYF

abundance: NA
v_gene: TRBV6-5
j_gene: TRBJ2-7
d_gene: TRBD1
CDR3nt: TGTGCCAGCAGTCTTTGGGGGACAGGGGTCTACGAGCAGTACTTC
CDR3aa: CASSLWGTGVYEQYF

abundance: once
v_gene: TRBV5-1
j_gene: TRBJ1-1
d_gene: TRBD1
CDR3nt: TGCGCCAGCAGCTTGGGCGACAGGGAGGCGATAACTGAAGCTTTCTTT
CDR3aa: CASSLGDREAITEAFF

abundance: once
v_gene: TRBV5-1
j_gene: TRBJ2-3
d_gene: TRBD1
CDR3nt: TGCGCCAGCAGCTTCGGGACAGGGAGCACAGATACGCAGTATTTT
CDR3aa: CASSFGTGSTDTQYF

abundance: NA
v_gene: TRBV27
j_gene: TRBJ1-2
d_gene: NA
CDR3nt: TGTGCCAGCAGTCGCAGCAGGGAGGTTTTCTATGGCTACACCTTC
CDR3aa: CASSRSREVFYGYTF

abundance: NA
v_gene: TRBV28
j_gene: TRBJ2-3
d_gene: TRBD2
CDR3nt: TGTGCCAGCAGTACGACTAGCGGGCGCCTTGGAGATACGCAGTATTTT
CDR3aa: CASSTTSGRLGDTQYF

abundance: NA
v_gene: TRBV7-8
j_gene: TRBJ1-1
d_gene: NA
CDR3nt: TGTGCCAGCAGCTTTACAGGGCCCACTGAAGCTTTCTTT
CDR3aa: CASSFTGPTEAFF

abundance: once
v_gene: TRBV19
j_gene: TRBJ2-1
d_gene: TRBD2
CDR3nt: TGTGCCAGTACACTAGCGGGGAGTTGGCATGAGCAGTTCTTC
CDR3aa: CASTLAGSWHEQFF

abundance: NA
v_gene: TRBV13
j_gene: TRBJ2-3
d_gene: TRBD2
CDR3nt: TGTGCCAGCAGCTTAAGACTAGCGGGAGGGCGAGGCACAGATACGCAGTATTTT
CDR3aa: CASSLRLAGGRGTDTQYF